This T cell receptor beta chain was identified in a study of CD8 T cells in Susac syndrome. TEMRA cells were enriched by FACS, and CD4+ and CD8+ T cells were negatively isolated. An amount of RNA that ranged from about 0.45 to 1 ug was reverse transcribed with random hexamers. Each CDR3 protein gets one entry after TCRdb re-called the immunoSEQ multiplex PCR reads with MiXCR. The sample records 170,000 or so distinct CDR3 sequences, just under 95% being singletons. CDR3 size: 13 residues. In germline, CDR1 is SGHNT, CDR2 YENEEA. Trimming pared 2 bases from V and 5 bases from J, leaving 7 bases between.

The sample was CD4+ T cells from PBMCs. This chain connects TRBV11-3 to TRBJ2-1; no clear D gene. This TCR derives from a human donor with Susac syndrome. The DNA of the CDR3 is TGTGCCAGCAGCTTAAATAGACACAATGAGCAGTTCTTC. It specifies CASSLNRHNEQFF. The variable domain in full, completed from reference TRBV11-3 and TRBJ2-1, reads EAGVVQSPRYKIIEKKQPVAFWCNPISGHNTLYWYLQNLGQGPELLIRYENEEAVDDSQLPKDRFSAERLKGVDSTLKIQPAELGDSAVYLCASSLNRHNEQFFGPGTRLTVL.